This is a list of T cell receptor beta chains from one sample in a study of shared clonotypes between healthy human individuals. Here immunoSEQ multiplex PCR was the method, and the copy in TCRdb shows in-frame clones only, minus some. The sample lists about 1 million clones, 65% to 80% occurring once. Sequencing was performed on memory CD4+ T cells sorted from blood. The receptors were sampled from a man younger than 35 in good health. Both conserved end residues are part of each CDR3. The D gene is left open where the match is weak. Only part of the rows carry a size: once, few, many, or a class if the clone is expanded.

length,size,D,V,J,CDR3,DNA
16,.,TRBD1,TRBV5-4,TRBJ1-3,CASSGRQGGTGNTIYF,TGTGCCAGCAGCGGTCGACAGGGAGGTACTGGAAACACCATATATTTT
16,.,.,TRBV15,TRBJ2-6,CATSRDQGSGANVLTF,TGTGCCACCAGCAGAGATCAGGGGTCTGGGGCCAACGTCCTGACTTTC
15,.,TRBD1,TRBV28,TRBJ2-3,CATLPGQGAVDTQYF,TGTGCCACCCTACCGGGACAGGGGGCAGTGGATACGCAGTATTTT
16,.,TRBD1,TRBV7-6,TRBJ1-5,CASSKIRDSPNQPQHF,TGTGCCAGCAGCAAAATCCGGGACAGCCCTAATCAGCCCCAGCATTTT
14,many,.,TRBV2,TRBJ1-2,CASSEQGSNYGYTF,TGTGCCAGCAGTGAACAGGGCAGCAACTATGGCTACACCTTC
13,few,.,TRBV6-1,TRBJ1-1,CASSNDRNTEAFF,TGTGCCAGCAGTAACGACAGGAACACTGAAGCTTTCTTT
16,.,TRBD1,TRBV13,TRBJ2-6,CASSPGTGSGANVLTF,TGTGCCAGCAGCCCCGGGACAGGGAGTGGGGCCAACGTCCTGACTTTC
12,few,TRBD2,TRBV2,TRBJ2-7,CASSGGGYEQYF,TGTGCCTCCAGCGGGGGGGGTTACGAGCAGTACTTC
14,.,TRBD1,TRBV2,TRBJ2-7,CASRGQGVSYEQYF,TGTGCCAGCAGGGGACAGGGGGTCTCCTACGAGCAGTACTTC
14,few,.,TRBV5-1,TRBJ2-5,CASSPVGGKETQYF,TGCGCCAGCAGCCCGGTTGGTGGCAAGGAGACCCAGTACTTC
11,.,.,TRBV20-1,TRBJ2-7,CSASGSYEQYF,TGCAGTGCTAGCGGGTCGTACGAGCAGTACTTC
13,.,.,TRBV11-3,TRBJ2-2,CASSSVSPGELFF,TGTGCCAGCAGCTCAGTATCCCCCGGGGAGCTGTTTTTT
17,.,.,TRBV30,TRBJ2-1,CAWSQGFDRRSYNEQFF,TGTGCCTGGAGTCAGGGGTTCGACAGGCGTTCCTACAATGAGCAGTTCTTC
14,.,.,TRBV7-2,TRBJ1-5,CASSGRDGNQPQHF,TGTGCCAGCAGCGGACGGGACGGCAATCAGCCCCAGCATTTT
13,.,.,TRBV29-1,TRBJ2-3,CSVEGRGSDTQYF,TGCAGCGTTGAAGGCCGGGGATCCGATACGCAGTATTTT